This paragraph reports one TCR beta chain. Its cognate antigen is unknown. This specimen comes from a study of cytomegalovirus exposure and HLA in healthy donors. Overall study results and limits: Among CMV-associated TCR beta chains, most appeared HLA-restricted in a later analysis. Specific recognition of CMV antigens was confirmed in vitro for a few chains (all CMV-associated). Most of the TCR beta V segments (in an earlier analysis) were productive either about 87% or about 30% of the time.

The PCR ran on 60 Vbeta and 13 Jbeta primers. Method: immunoSEQ multiplex PCR; TCRdb's copy keeps in-frame clones and lacks some. The table lists about 200,000 clones, about 80% of them singletons. CDR3 length: 17 amino acids. The germline V gene has CDR1 SGHRS and CDR2 YFSETQ. V was clipped by 5 bases and J by 2 bases; unmatched bases: 15. This chain connects TRBV5-1 to TRBJ1-2; the match to TRBD1 covers 7 bases. The sample comprised PBMCs. The TCR originated in a young man in good health and CMV-seronegative. The CDR3, as DNA: TGCGCCAGCAGACTGCTGGGTCAGGGGGACCCGAACTATGGCTACACCTTC. As protein: CASRLLGQGDPNYGYTF.